This entry lists 32 T cell receptor beta chains sequenced from one sample in a study of Ad26.COV2.S vaccination and SARS-CoV-2 variants (dated by TCRdb to the early 2020s). The library came from the immunoSEQ multiplex PCR assay. TCRdb took over this immuneACCESS table, retaining in-frame rearrangements with V and J assigned. Such tables are incomplete; in checked studies, under half of the missing clones stem from an unresolved V gene, and the remainder is unexplained. Across this sample there are just over 350,000 clones, with just over 90% seen only once. Of the sample, roughly 3.9% is held by the ten largest clones. This specimen's time point label, per the study, means: individuals recovered from natural SARS-CoV-2 infection. The input for sequencing was peripheral blood, taken after recovery from COVID-19. The receptors derive from a human donor who had recovered from COVID-19.

V gene TRBV11-3 combines with J gene TRBJ1-1; D gene unclear. Per the germline V gene, CDR1 is SGHNT and CDR2 is YENEEA. The CDR3 loop spans 14 amino acids. Trimming left V 8 bases short and J 5 bases short, with 18 bases between. In DNA form, the CDR3 reads TGTGCCAGCGTTTTAGAGGGCTTGGTTACTGAAGCTTTCTTT. Its protein product is CASVLEGLVTEAFF.

This CDR3 reads CAATDISYEQYF. CDR3 DNA: TGTGCCGCGACGGACATCTCCTACGAGCAGTACTTC. The V and J genes are TRBV6-5 and TRBJ2-7; D might be TRBD1 (5 bases). The germline V gene encodes CDR1 MNHEY and CDR2 SVGAGI. V gave up 11 bases and J gave up 0 bases, with 11 bases separating them. The CDR3 is 12 residues long.

The V gene is TRBV27, the J gene TRBJ2-1; 8 nucleotides line up with TRBD1. The germline V gene has CDR1 MNHEY and CDR2 SMNVEV (reference sequence). Trimming cost V 4 bases and J 5 bases; bases outside gene matches: 7. The CDR3 runs 15 residues. The CDR3 DNA is TGTGCCAGCAGTTGGGGGGCAGGGGGCCACAATGAGCAGTTCTTC. This translates into CASSWGAGGHNEQFF.

The rearrangement links TRBV6-1 to TRBJ1-1; the D gene is possibly TRBD1 (5 bases). The V end was cut by 2 bases, the J end by 6 bases, with 19 bases between. The germline V gene has CDR1 MNHNS and CDR2 SASEGT. This CDR3 contains 16 residues. The DNA for the CDR3 is TGTGCCAGCAGTGAAAGGTTAGGGGTAGGACTTGCTGAAGCTTTCTTT. It translates to CASSERLGVGLAEAFF.

The chain uses TRBV20-1 and TRBJ1-1; maybe TRBD1 (6 bases). V shed 3 bases and J shed 2 bases, with 13 bases lying between them. The germline V gene encodes CDR1 DFQATT and CDR2 SNEGSKA (reference sequence). The CDR3 is 14 residues long. CDR3 protein: CSASGRGLNTEAFF. CDR3 nucleotide sequence: TGCAGTGCTAGTGGCAGGGGTCTAAACACTGAAGCTTTCTTT.

The chain couples TRBV7-9 to TRBJ2-1; no clear D. Germline V gene sequence: CDR1 SEHNR, CDR2 FQNEAQ (reference sequence). CDR3 size: 16 residues. The V end lost 5 bases, the J end lost 3 bases, and 17 bases lay between the germline ends. CDR3 region: CASSPSSGPFYNEQFF. In DNA, the CDR3 is TGTGCCAGCAGCCCTAGTTCCGGTCCTTTCTACAATGAGCAGTTCTTC.

The V gene is TRBV27, the J gene TRBJ1-5; D is possibly TRBD1 (5 bases). Germline CDR1 MNHEY, CDR2 SMNVEV (reference sequence). V dropped 5 bases and J dropped 0 bases, with 20 bases sitting between them. This CDR3 contains 18 residues. The CDR3 coding sequence is TGTGCCAGCAGTCTAAAACCGCCGGGACTGCTTAGCAATCAGCCCCAGCATTTT. As protein: CASSLKPPGLLSNQPQHF.

V gene TRBV7-2 combines with J gene TRBJ2-1; 7 nucleotides align to TRBD1. Trimming took 5 bases from V and 6 from J; bases not matched to a gene: 13. This CDR3 spans 16 amino acids. Germline CDR1 is SGHTA and CDR2 is FQGNSA. CDR3 sequence (DNA): TGTGCCAGCAGCGACGCCCGGACAGGCTATCCCAATGAGCAGTTCTTC. As protein: CASSDARTGYPNEQFF.

This chain uses TRBV9 with TRBJ1-1; TRBD1 is a possible D gene (5 bases). The length of the CDR3 is 14 residues. V was pared by 3 bases and J by 1 base, with 10 bases between. CDR1 SGDLS and CDR2 YYNGEE come from the germline V gene. CDR3 protein: CASSAPGTNTEAFF. In nucleotides, the CDR3 is TGTGCCAGCAGCGCCCCCGGGACGAACACTGAAGCTTTCTTT.

This clone was counted a single time. Distinct nucleotide sequences in the sample also encode this CDR3. The V and J genes are TRBV11-2 and TRBJ2-7, with TRBD1 identical over 7 bases. The CDR3 has 13 amino acids. Trimming took 5 bases from V and 2 from J; bases not matched to a gene: 3. Germline lookup yields CDR1 SGHAT and CDR2 FQNNGV. CDR3 bases: TGTGCCAGCAGCCCAGGGACAGCCTACGAGCAGTACTTC. Amino acids: CASSPGTAYEQYF.

This chain uses TRBV11-3 with TRBJ2-1; 8 bases line up with TRBD2. Germline trimming cut 1 base from V and 6 bases from J; bases unmatched to any gene: 5. This CDR3 is 15 amino acids long. The germline CDR1 and CDR2 sequences are SGHNT and YENEEA. CDR3 bases: TGTGCCAGCAGCTTAGCAACGGCGGGAGGCAATGAGCAGTTCTTC. Translated, it gives CASSLATAGGNEQFF.

This clone was detected only once. The rearrangement joins TRBV27 to TRBJ1-2; weak D call: TRBD1 (5 bases). V dropped 2 bases and J dropped 5 bases, with 15 bases sitting between them. CDR3 size: 15 residues. Germline V lookup: CDR1 MNHEY, CDR2 SMNVEV (reference sequence). The CDR3: CASSLSSRQRYGYTF. CDR3 bases: TGTGCCAGCAGTTTAAGCTCCAGACAGCGATATGGCTACACCTTC.

The chain recombines TRBV9 with TRBJ1-2; D is uncertain. Trimming removed 0 bases from V and 7 bases from J, with 10 bases in between. Germline V gives CDR1 SGDLS, CDR2 YYNGEE. The CDR3 is 13 amino acids. The CDR3 DNA is TGTGCCAGCAGCGTAGGAACAGAAACTGGCTACACCTTC. It is translated as CASSVGTETGYTF.

This clone turned up a few times. V gene TRBV7-9 combines with J gene TRBJ1-1; D ambiguous. V lost 3 bases and J 5 bases, leaving 13 bases between the germline ends. CDR3 size: 14 residues. Germline V CDR1 and CDR2: SEHNR, FQNEAQ (reference sequence). CDR3 amino acids: CASSFPPMDTEAFF. CDR3 bases: TGTGCCAGCAGCTTCCCCCCGATGGATACTGAAGCTTTCTTT.

V is TRBV7-9 and J is TRBJ1-2; unclear D gene. V shed 1 base and J shed 4 bases, with 10 bases lying between them. Germline V gene sequence: CDR1 SEHNR, CDR2 FQNEAQ (reference sequence). The CDR3 length is 14 residues. The CDR3 nucleotides are TGTGCCAGCAGCTTAGGAGGGAAGGGCTATGGCTACACCTTC. Amino acid sequence: CASSLGGKGYGYTF.

The V and J genes are TRBV11-2 and TRBJ2-3; maybe TRBD1 (5 bases). The CDR3 covers 16 residues. CDR1 and CDR2 from the germline V gene are SGHAT and FQNNGV. Trimming removed 1 base from V and 2 bases from J, with 13 bases in between. The CDR3 spells CASSLGGRAPTDTQYF. The DNA of the CDR3 is TGTGCCAGCAGCTTAGGTGGCAGGGCTCCCACAGATACGCAGTATTTT.

About this clone: The same CDR3 can be traced to other DNA sequences in this sample. The chain recombines TRBV5-1 with TRBJ2-6; D is undetermined. V dropped 1 base and J dropped 0 bases, with 2 bases sitting between them. Germline lookup yields CDR1 SGHRS and CDR2 YFSETQ. CDR3 length equals 14 residues. CDR3 in amino acids: CASSLSSGANVLTF. The CDR3 nucleotides are TGCGCCAGCAGCTTGAGCTCTGGGGCCAACGTCCTGACTTTC.

This chain uses TRBV7-9 with TRBJ2-1; no clear D. With 5 bases removed from V and 8 bases from J, the gap between germline ends came to 7 bases. Germline CDR1 is SEHNR and CDR2 is FQNEAQ (reference sequence). There are 11 residues in the CDR3. The CDR3 coding sequence is TGTGCCAGCAGCCCATTCCATGAGCAGTTCTTC. The encoded protein is CASSPFHEQFF.

The rearrangement joins TRBV6-5 to TRBJ1-1; tentatively, D is TRBD1 (6 bases). The CDR3 is 13 amino acids. The germline gives CDR1 MNHEY, CDR2 SVGAGI. Trimming removed 10 bases at V and 1 base at J, with 13 bases between. CDR3 DNA sequence: TGTGCCATCAAGACAGGAGAGAACACTGAAGCTTTCTTT. Translated: CAIKTGENTEAFF.

The table lists this clone with a few counts. This chain connects TRBV6-5 to TRBJ1-5, with 7 bases lining up with TRBD1. The CDR3 contains 15 residues. Germline V CDR1 and CDR2: MNHEY, SVGAGI. The ends lost 5 bases at V and 3 bases at J; junction bases unmatched: 7. CDR3 DNA sequence: TGTGCCAGCAGTACCCGACAGGGCATCAATCAGCCCCAGCATTTT. This encodes CASSTRQGINQPQHF.

Only a few counts were recorded for this clone. The rearrangement joins TRBV2 to TRBJ2-7, with D maybe TRBD1 (6 bases). Between the trimmed V and J ends, which lost 2 bases and 4 bases, there was a span of 15 bases. The CDR3 extends over 15 amino acids. Germline lookup yields CDR1 SNHLY and CDR2 FYNNEI. CDR3 in amino acids: CASSESRQGKYEQYF. The CDR3, as DNA: TGTGCCAGCAGTGAATCTAGGCAGGGGAAGTACGAGCAGTACTTC.

The rearrangement uses TRBV3-1 (or the pseudogene TRBV3-2) and TRBJ1-6; weak D call: TRBD1 (5 bases). CDR1 LGHDT and CDR2 YNNKEL come from the germline V gene (reference sequence). V gave up 0 bases and J gave up 12 bases, with 6 bases separating them. The CDR3 runs 12 residues. CDR3: CASSQEGGPLHF. The CDR3 bases are TGTGCCAGCAGCCAAGAGGGGGGACCCCTCCACTTT.

The chain is built from TRBV11-3 and TRBJ1-2, with D possibly being TRBD1 (5 bases). The length of the CDR3 is 16 residues. CDR1 and CDR2 from the germline V gene are SGHNT and YENEEA. Trimming left V 2 bases short and J 0 bases short, with 13 bases between. For the CDR3, the DNA is TGTGCCAGCAGCTTATATTTCAGGACACCTAACTATGGCTACACCTTC. Its translation is CASSLYFRTPNYGYTF.

The V call is TRBV4-2, the J call TRBJ1-1; no firm D call. The CDR3 contains 13 residues. Germline V lookup: CDR1 LGHNA, CDR2 YNFKEQ. V shed 5 bases and J shed 1 base, with 8 bases lying between them. CDR3 DNA: TGTGCCAGCAGCAAAACGGAGAACACTGAAGCTTTCTTT. Protein: CASSKTENTEAFF.

The CDR3 DNA is TGTGCCATCGGCACGACTCCCTACAATGAGCAGTTCTTC. Translating it yields CAIGTTPYNEQFF. V is TRBV6-5 and J is TRBJ2-1; the D is unclear. Germline loops: CDR1 MNHEY, CDR2 SVGAGI. Trimming removed 10 bases at V and 2 bases at J, with 12 bases between. The CDR3 loop spans 13 amino acids.

This chain connects TRBV18 to TRBJ2-5; 8 bases fit TRBD2. Per the germline V gene, CDR1 is KGHSH and CDR2 is LQKENI. Unmatched junction bases numbered 5, after V lost 3 bases and J lost 2 bases. The CDR3 length is 15 residues. Here the CDR3 reads CASSPKRGLQETQYF. The CDR3 DNA follows: TGTGCCAGCTCACCGAAGCGGGGGCTGCAAGAGACCCAGTACTTC.

J is TRBJ1-1 and V is TRBV19, with D tentatively TRBD1 (6 bases). Germline-derived CDR1 and CDR2 are LNHDA and SQIVND (reference sequence). The CDR3 loop spans 18 amino acids. Trimming removed 2 bases from V and 8 bases from J, with 27 bases in between. The CDR3 DNA is TGTGCCAGTAGTATAAACGTTCTATATTACAGGGCCCCACGCGAAGCTTTCTTT. The encoded protein is CASSINVLYYRAPREAFF.

This chain links TRBV4-1 with TRBJ1-1, with a tentative D call TRBD1 (6 bases). The CDR3 is made up of 15 amino acids. Looked up from germline, CDR1 is MGHRA and CDR2 is YSYEKL. V gave up 1 base and J gave up 0 bases, with 9 bases separating them. CDR3 protein: CASSQVQGLNTEAFF. Written as DNA, the CDR3 is TGCGCCAGCAGCCAAGTCCAGGGGCTGAACACTGAAGCTTTCTTT.

This clone occurred once. The J gene is TRBJ1-2, the V gene TRBV9; D is ambiguous. Per the germline V gene, CDR1 is SGDLS and CDR2 is YYNGEE. This CDR3 has 15 amino acids. V lost 0 bases and J 5 bases, leaving 14 bases between the germline ends. DNA for the CDR3: TGTGCCAGCAGCGTAGACGGGAGTGGGTTATATGGCTACACCTTC. It is translated as CASSVDGSGLYGYTF. The full variable domain, with the rest looked up from reference TRBV9 and TRBJ1-2, is DSGVTQTPKHLITATGQRVTLRCSPRSGDLSVYWYQQSLDQGLQFLIQYYNGEERAKGNILERFSAQQFPDLHSELNLSSLELGDSALYFCASSVDGSGLYGYTFGSGTRLTVV.

The V call is TRBV4-1, the J call TRBJ2-5, with 8 bases identical to TRBD2. Trimming removed 4 bases from V and 5 bases from J; junction bases left unmatched: 12. The germline gives CDR1 MGHRA, CDR2 YSYEKL. CDR3 size: 16 residues. CDR3 DNA: TGCGCCAGCAGCCCCGCGGGGGGAGGGGCAGGCGAGACCCAGTACTTC. This translates into CASSPAGGGAGETQYF.

This chain connects TRBV18 to TRBJ1-1; D not resolved. The CDR3 loop spans 14 amino acids. The germline gives CDR1 KGHSH, CDR2 LQKENI. The V end lost 6 bases, the J end lost 3 bases, and 14 bases lay between the germline ends. CDR3 DNA sequence: TGTGCCAGCTCGGATTCGGACGGATACACTGAAGCTTTCTTT. Amino acids: CASSDSDGYTEAFF.

The chain is built from TRBV6-2 or TRBV6-3 and TRBJ1-6; no reliable D call. Germline-derived CDR1 and CDR2 are MNHEY and SVGEGT. The CDR3 is 17 amino acids. V was cut by 6 bases and J by 9 bases, with 24 bases left in between. As DNA, the CDR3 is TGTGCCAGCAGCCGTCGTTTGGGCGGTGCTTTATCTTCACCCCTCCACTTT. It is translated as CASSRRLGGALSSPLHF.